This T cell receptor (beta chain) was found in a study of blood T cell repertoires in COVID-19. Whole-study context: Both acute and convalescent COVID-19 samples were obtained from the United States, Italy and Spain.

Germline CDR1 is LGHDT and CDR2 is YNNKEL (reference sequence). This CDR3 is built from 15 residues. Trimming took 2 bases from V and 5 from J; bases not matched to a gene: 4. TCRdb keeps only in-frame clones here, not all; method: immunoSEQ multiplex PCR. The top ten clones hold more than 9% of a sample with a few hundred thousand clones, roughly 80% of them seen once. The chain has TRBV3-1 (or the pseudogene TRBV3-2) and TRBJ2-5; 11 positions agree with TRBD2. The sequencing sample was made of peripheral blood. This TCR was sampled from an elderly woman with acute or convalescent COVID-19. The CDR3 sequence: CASSQTRTSGETQYF. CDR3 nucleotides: TGTGCCAGCAGCCAAACTCGGACTAGCGGGGAGACCCAGTACTTC.